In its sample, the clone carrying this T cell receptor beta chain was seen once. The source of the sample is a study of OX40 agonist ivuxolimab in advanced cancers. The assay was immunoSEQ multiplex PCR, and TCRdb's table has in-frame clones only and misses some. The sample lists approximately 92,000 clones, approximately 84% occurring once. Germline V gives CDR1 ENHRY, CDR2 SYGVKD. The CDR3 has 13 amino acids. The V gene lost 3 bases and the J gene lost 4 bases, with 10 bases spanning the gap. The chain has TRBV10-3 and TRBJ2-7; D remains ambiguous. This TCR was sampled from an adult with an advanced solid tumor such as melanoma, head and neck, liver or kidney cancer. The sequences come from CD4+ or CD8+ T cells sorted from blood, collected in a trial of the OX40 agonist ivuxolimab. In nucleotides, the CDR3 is TGTGCCATCAGTGACGATAAGGGTTACGAGCAGTACTTC. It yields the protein CAISDDKGYEQYF.